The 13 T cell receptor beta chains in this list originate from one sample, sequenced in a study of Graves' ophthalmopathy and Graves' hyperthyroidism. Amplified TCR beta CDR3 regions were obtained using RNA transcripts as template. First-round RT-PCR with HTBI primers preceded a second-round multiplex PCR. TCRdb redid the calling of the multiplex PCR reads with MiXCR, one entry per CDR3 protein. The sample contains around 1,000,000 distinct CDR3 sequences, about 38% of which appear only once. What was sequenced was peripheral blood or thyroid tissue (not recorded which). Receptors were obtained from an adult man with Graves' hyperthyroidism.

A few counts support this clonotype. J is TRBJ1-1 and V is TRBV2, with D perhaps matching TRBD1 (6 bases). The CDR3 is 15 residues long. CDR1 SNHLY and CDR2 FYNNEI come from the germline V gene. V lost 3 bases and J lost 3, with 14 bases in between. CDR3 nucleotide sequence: TGTGCCAGCAGTGATCGGGAACAGGGCTACACTGAAGCTTTCTTT. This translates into CASSDREQGYTEAFF.

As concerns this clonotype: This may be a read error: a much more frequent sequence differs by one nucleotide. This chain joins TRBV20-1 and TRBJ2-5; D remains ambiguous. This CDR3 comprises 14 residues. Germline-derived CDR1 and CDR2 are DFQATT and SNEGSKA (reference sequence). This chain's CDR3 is CSASDAGTQEAQYF. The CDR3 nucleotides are TGCAGTGCTAGTGACGCAGGAACACAAGAGGCCCAGTACTTC.

The DNA of the CDR3 is TGCGCCACCATAGGGGGGCACGAGCAGTACTTC. Translating gives CATIGGHEQYF. J is TRBJ2-7 and V is TRBV10-2; D is tentatively TRBD1 or TRBD2 (6 bases each). Germline CDR1 is WSHSY and CDR2 is SAAADI. The CDR3 loop spans 11 amino acids. V was pared by 10 bases and J by 5 bases, with 12 bases between.

CDR3 nucleotides: TGTGCCATCAGTGAGGGACAGGGGGGGTCTGAGACCCAGTACTTC. Translation gives CAISEGQGGSETQYF. The chain couples TRBV10-3 to TRBJ2-5; the match to TRBD1 covers 10 bases. V lost 2 bases to trimming and J lost 5 bases; unmatched junction nucleotides: 5. The germline gives CDR1 ENHRY, CDR2 SYGVKD. The CDR3 is 15 residues long.

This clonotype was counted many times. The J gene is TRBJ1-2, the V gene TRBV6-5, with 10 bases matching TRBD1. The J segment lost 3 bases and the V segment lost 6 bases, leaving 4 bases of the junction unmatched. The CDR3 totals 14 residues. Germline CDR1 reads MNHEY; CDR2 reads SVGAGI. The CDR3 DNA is TGTGCCAGCAGCTCGGACAGGGGGGACTATGGCTACACCTTC. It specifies CASSSDRGDYGYTF.

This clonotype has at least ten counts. DNA for the CDR3: TGTGCCAGCAGCGCACGAATAGGGGAGACCCAGTACTTC. It yields the protein CASSARIGETQYF. This rearrangement joins TRBV7-2 to TRBJ2-5; D is unclear. From germline, CDR1 is SGHTA and CDR2 FQGNSA. CDR3 size: 13 residues. V lost 5 bases and J lost 5, with 12 bases in between.

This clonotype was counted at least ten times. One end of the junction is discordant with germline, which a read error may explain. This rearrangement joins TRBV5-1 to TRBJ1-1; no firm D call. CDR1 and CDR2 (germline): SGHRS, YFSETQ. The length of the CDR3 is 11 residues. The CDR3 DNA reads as TGTGCCAGCAGCCGCGGGAGTGAAGCTTTCTTT. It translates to CASSRGSEAFF.

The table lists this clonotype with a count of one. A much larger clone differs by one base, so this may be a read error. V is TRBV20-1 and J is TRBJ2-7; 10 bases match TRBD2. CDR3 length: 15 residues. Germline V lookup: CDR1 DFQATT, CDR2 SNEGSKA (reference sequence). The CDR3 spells CSATDERTSGYGQYF. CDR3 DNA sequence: TGCAGTGCTACTGACGAGAGGACTAGCGGATACGGGCAGTACTTC.

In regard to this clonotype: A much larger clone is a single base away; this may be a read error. The CDR3 sequence is CASRPGLSGNTTYF. The CDR3 DNA reads as TGTGCCAGCAGACCTGGACTCTCTGGAAACACCACATATTTT. The chain recombines TRBV7-9 with TRBJ1-3; unclear D gene. The length of the CDR3 is 14 residues. Germline V gene sequence: CDR1 SEHNR, CDR2 FQNEAQ (reference sequence).

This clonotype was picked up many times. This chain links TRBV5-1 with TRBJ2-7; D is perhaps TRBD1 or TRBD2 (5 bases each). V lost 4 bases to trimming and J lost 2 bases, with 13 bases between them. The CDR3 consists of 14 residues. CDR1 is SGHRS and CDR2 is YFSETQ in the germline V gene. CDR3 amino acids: CASSIRDRPYEQYF. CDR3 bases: TGCGCCAGCAGCATCCGGGACCGGCCCTACGAGCAGTACTTC.

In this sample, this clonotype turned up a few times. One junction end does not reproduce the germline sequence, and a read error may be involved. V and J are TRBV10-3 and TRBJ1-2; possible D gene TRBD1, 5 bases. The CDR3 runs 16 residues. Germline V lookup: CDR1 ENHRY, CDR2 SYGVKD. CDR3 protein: CASSLTAGRSNYGYTF. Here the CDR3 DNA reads TGTGCCAGCAGTTTAACCGCGGGGCGTTCTAACTATGGCTACACCTTC.

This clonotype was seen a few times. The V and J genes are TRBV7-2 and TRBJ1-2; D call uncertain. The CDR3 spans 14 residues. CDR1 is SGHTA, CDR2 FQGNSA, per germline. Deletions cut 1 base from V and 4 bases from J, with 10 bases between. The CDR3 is CASSLGAILYGYTF. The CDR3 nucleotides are TGTGCCAGCAGCTTAGGAGCAATACTCTATGGCTACACCTTC.

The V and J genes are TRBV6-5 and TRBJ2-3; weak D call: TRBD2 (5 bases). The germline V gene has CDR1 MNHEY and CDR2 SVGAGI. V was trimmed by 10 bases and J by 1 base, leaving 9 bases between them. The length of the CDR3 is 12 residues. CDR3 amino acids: CATTRGTDTQYF. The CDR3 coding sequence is TGTGCCACCACTAGAGGCACAGATACGCAGTATTTT.